This TCR beta chain was recovered during a study of beta chain features in type 1 diabetes. Whole-study findings and limits: For type 1 diabetes patients, VDJ junctions showed fewer insertions and more deletions. Among patients with Type 1 diabetes, TCRB CDR3s were moderately but significantly shorter in every one of the four CD4+ subsets.

The CDR3 is 15 amino acids. The V end was cut by 0 bases, the J end by 0 bases, with 8 bases between. Germline V gene data show CDR1 as SGHRS and CDR2 as YFSETQ. Reverse transcribing all isolated RNA meant expressed TCRB transcripts were sequenced. Method: immunoSEQ multiplex PCR; TCRdb's copy keeps in-frame clones and lacks some. The sample shows some 290,000 clones, around 24% of them seen only once. Concerning this clone: Antigen unknown.

Material: naive CD4+ T cells from blood. V usage is TRBV5-1 and J usage is TRBJ2-3; D might be TRBD2 (5 bases). This TCR derives from a young woman with type 1 diabetes. CDR3 in DNA: TGCGCCAGCAGCTTGGAAGCGGCTAGCACAGATACGCAGTATTTT. Its protein product is CASSLEAASTDTQYF.